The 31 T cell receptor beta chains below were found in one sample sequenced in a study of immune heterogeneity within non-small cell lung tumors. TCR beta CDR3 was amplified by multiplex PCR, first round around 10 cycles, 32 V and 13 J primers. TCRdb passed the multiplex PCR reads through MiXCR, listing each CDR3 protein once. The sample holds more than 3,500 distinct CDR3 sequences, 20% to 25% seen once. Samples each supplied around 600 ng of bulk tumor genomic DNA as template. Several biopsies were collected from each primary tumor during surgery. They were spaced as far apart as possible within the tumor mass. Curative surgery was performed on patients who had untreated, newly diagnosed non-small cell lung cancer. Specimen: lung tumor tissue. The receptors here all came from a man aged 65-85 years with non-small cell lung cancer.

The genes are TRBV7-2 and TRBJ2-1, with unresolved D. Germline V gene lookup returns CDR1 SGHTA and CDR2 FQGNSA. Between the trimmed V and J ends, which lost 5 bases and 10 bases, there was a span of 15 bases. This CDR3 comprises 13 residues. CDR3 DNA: TGTGCCAGCAGCCCCACCAAAGCGCGGGAGCAGTTCTTC. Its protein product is CASSPTKAREQFF.

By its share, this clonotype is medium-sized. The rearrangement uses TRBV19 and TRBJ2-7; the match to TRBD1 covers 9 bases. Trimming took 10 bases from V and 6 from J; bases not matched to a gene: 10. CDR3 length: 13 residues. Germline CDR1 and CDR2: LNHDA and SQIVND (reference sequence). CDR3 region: CATTRDREGEQYF. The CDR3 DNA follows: TGTGCCACCACGAGGGACAGGGAGGGCGAGCAGTACTTC.

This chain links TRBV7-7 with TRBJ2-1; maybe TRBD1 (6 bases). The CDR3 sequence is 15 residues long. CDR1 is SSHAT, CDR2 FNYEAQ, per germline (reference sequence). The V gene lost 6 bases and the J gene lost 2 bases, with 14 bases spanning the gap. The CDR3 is CASSTRQVPYNEQFF. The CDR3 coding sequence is TGTGCCAGCAGTACCCGACAGGTACCCTACAATGAGCAGTTCTTC.

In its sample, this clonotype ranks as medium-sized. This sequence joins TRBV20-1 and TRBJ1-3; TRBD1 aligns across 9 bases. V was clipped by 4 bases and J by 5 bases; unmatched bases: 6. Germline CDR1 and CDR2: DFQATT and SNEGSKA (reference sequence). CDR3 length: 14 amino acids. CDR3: CSAKQGTGRNTIYF. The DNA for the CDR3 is TGCAGTGCTAAACAGGGGACAGGGAGAAACACCATATATTTT.

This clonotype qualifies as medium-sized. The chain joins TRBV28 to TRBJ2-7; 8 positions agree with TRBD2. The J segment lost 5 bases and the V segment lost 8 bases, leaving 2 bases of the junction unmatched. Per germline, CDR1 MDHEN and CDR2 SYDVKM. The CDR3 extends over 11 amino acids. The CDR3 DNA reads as TGTGCCAGCGGGACTAGGAACGAGCAGTACTTC. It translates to CASGTRNEQYF.

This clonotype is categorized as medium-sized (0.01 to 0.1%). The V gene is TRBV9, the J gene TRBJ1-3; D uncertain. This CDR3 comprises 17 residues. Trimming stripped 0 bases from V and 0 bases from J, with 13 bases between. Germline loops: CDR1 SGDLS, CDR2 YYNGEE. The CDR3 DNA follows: TGTGCCAGCAGCGTAGGAAGCGATACGTACTCTGGAAACACCATATATTTT. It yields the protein CASSVGSDTYSGNTIYF.

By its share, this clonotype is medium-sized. The CDR3 spells CAWSNTYEQYF. The CDR3 DNA reads as TGTGCCTGGAGTAATACATACGAGCAGTACTTC. The chain employs TRBV30 and TRBJ2-7; D is uncertain. Between the trimmed V and J ends, which lost 2 bases and 4 bases, there was a span of 6 bases. Germline V gives CDR1 GTSNPN, CDR2 SVGIG (reference sequence). This CDR3 is built from 11 residues.

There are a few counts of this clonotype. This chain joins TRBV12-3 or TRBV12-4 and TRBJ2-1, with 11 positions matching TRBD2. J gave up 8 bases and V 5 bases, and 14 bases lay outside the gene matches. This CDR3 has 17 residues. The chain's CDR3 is CASSPARGSGGADEQFF. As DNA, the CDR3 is TGTGCCAGCAGTCCAGCCCGCGGTAGCGGGGGGGCAGATGAGCAGTTCTTC.

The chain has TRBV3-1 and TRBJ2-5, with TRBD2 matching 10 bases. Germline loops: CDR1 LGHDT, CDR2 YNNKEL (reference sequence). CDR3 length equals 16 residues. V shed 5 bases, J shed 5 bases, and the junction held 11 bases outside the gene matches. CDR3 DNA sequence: TGTGCCAGCAGCAGGGCCACTAGCGGGGTGCGGGAGACCCAGTACTTC. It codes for CASSRATSGVRETQYF.

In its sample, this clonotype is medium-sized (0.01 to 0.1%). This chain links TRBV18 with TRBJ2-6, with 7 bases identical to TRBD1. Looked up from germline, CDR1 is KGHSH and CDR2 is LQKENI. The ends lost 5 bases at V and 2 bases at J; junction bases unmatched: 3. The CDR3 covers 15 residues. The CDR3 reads CASSSGQAGANVLTF. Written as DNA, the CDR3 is TGTGCCAGCTCATCAGGACAGGCTGGGGCCAACGTCCTGACTTTC.

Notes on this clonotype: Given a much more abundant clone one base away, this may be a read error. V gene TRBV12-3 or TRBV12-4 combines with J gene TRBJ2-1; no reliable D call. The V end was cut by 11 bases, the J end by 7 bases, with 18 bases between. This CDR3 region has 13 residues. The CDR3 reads CACNRPESNEQFF. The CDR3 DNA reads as TGTGCCTGCAACCGACCCGAGTCTAATGAGCAGTTCTTC.

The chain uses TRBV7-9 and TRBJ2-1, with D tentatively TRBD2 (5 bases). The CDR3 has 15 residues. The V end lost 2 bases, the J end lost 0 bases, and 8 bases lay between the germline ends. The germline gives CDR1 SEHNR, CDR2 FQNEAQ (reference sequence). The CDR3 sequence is CASSLFGSSYNEQFF. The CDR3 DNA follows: TGTGCCAGCAGCTTATTTGGGAGCTCCTACAATGAGCAGTTCTTC.

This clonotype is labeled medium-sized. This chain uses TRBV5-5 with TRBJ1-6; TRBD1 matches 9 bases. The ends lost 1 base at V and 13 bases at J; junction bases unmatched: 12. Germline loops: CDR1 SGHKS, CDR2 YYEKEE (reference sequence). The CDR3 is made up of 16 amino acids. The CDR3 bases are TGTGCCAGCAGCTTGCAACACGACAGGGGGAGTTTTCCCCTCCACTTT. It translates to CASSLQHDRGSFPLHF.

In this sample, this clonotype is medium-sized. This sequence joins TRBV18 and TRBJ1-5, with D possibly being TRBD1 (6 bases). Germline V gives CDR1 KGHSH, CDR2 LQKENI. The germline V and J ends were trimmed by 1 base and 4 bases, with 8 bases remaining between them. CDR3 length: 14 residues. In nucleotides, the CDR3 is TGTGCCAGCTCACCACGGGGGGCTAATCAGCCCCAGCATTTT. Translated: CASSPRGANQPQHF.

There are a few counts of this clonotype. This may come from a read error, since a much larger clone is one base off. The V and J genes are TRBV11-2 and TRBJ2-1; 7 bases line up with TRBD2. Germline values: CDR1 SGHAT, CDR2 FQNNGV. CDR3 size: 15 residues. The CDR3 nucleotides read TGTGCCGGCAGCTTAGTTTGGGACTACTACAATGAGCAGTTCTTC. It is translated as CAGSLVWDYYNEQFF.

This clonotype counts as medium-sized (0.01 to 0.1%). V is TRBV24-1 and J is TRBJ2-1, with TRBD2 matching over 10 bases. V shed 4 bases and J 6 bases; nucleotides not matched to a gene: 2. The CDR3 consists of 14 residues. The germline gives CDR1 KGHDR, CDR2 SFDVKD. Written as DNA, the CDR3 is TGTGCCACCAGTGAGGCTAGCGGGGGCAATGAGCAGTTCTTC. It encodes CATSEASGGNEQFF.

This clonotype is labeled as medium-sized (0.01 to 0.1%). The CDR3 sequence: CSASWDRENYGYTF. As DNA, the CDR3 is TGCAGTGCTAGTTGGGACAGGGAAAACTATGGCTACACCTTC. The genes are TRBV20-1 and TRBJ1-2; 9 bases line up with TRBD1. The CDR3 length is 14 residues. Germline CDR1 is DFQATT and CDR2 is SNEGSKA (reference sequence). V shed 3 bases and J 2 bases; nucleotides not matched to a gene: 4.

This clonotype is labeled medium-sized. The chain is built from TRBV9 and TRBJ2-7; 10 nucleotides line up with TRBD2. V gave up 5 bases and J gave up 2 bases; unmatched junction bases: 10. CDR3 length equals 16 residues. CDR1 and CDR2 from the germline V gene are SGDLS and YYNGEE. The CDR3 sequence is CASSRYGLAEPYEQYF. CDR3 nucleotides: TGTGCCAGCAGTCGTTACGGACTAGCGGAACCCTACGAGCAGTACTTC.

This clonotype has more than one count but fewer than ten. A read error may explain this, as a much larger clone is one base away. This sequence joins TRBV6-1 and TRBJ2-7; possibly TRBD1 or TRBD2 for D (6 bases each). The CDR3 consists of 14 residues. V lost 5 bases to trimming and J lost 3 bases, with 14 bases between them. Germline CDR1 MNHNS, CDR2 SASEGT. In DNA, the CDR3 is TGTGCCAGCAGTAGAGGGGGGCAGCTCTACGAGCAGTACTTC. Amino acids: CASSRGGQLYEQYF.

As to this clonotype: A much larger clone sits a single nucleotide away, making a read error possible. DNA of the CDR3: TGCAGTGCTAGTTCGGGCGGCGGCTACTCTGGAAACAACATATATTTT. Amino acid sequence: CSASSGGGYSGNNIYF. This rearrangement joins TRBV20-1 to TRBJ1-3; no definite D call. Looked up from germline, CDR1 is DFQATT and CDR2 is SNEGSKA (reference sequence). The CDR3 spans 16 residues.

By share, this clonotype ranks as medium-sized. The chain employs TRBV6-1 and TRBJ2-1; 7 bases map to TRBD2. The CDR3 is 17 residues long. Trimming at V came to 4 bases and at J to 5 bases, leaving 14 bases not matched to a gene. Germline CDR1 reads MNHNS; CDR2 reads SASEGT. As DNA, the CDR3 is TGTGCCAGCAGTGCTTCCAAGGTAGCGGGCATAGACAATGAGCAGTTCTTC. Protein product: CASSASKVAGIDNEQFF.

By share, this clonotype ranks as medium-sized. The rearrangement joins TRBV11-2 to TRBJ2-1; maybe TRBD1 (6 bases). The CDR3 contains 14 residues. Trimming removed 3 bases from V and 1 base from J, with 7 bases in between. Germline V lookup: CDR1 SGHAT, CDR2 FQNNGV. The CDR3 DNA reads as TGTGCCAGCAGCTTCGACAGGTCCTACAATGAGCAGTTCTTC. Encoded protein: CASSFDRSYNEQFF.

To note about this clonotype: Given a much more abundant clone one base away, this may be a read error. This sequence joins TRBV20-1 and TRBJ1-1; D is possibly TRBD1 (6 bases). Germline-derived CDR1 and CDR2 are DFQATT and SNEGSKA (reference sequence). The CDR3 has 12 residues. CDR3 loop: CSARMGDTEASF. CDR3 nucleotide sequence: TGCAGTGCTAGAATGGGGGACACTGAAGCTTCCTTT.

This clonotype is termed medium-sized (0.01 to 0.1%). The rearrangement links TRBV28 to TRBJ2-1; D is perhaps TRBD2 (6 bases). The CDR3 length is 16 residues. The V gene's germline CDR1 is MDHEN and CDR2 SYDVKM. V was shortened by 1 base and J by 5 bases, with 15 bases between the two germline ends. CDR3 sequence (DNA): TGTGCCAGCAGTTTATATGGCAGGTGGGGGGACAATGAGCAGTTCTTC. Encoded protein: CASSLYGRWGDNEQFF.

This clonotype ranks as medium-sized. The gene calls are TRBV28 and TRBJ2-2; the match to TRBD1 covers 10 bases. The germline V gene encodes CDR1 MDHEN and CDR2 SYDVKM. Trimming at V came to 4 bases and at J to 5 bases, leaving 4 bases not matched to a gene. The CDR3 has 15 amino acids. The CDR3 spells CASSSGTGDTGELFF. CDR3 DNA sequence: TGTGCCAGCAGTTCCGGGACAGGGGATACCGGGGAGCTGTTTTTT.

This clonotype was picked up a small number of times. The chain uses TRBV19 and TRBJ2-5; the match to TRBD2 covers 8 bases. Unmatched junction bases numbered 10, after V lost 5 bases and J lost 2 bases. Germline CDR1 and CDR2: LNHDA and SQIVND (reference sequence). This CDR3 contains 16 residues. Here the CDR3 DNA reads TGTGCCAGTAGTTCCTCTCCCCCGGGGGGGCAAGAGACCCAGTACTTC. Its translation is CASSSSPPGGQETQYF. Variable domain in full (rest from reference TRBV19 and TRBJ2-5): DGGITQSPKYLFRKEGQNVTLSCEQNLNHDAMYWYRQDPGQGLRLIYYSQIVNDFQKGDIAEGYSVSREKKESFPLTVTSAQKNPTAFYLCASSSSPPGGQETQYFGPGTRLLVL.

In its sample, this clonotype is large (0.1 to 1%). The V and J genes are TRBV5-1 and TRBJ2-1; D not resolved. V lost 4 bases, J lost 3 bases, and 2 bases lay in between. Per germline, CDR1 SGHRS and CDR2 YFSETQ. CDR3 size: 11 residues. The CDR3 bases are TGCGCCAGCAGCGACTACAATGAGCAGTTCTTC. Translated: CASSDYNEQFF.

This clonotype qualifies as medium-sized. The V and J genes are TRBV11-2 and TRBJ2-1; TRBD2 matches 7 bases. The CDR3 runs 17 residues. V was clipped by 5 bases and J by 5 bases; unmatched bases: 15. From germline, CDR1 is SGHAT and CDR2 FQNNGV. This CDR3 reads CASSQNEGGFGDNEQFF. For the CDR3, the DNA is TGTGCCAGCAGCCAAAACGAGGGAGGGTTCGGAGACAATGAGCAGTTCTTC.

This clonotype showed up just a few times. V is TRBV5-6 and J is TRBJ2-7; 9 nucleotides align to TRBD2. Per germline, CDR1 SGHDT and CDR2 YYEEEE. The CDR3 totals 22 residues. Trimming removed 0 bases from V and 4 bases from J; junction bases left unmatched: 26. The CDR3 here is CASSLASWLAVPRSTSGYEQYF. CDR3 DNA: TGTGCCAGCAGCTTGGCGTCTTGGTTGGCGGTCCCCCGCTCAACTAGCGGGTACGAGCAGTACTTC.

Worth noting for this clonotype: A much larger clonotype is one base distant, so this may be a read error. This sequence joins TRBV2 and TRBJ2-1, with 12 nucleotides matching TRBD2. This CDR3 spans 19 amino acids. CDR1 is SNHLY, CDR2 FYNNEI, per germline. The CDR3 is CASSGWGLAGPSSYNEQLF. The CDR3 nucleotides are TGTGCCAGCAGTGGCTGGGGACTAGCGGGCCCCAGCTCCTACAATGAGCAGTTATTC.

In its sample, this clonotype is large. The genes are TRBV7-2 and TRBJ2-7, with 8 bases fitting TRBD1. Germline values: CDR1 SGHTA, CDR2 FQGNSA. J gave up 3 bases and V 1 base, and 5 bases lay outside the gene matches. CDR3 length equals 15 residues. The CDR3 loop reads CASSLVGTGNYEQYF. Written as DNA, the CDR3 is TGTGCCAGCAGCTTAGTGGGGACAGGAAACTACGAGCAGTACTTC.